The 14 T cell receptor beta chains given below trace back to one sample, sequenced in a study of cytomegalovirus exposure and HLA in healthy donors. 60 Vbeta and 13 Jbeta primers were used in PCR. Profiled with immunoSEQ multiplex PCR; TCRdb holds only in-frame clones, not every one. In the table there are under 200,000 clones, about 72% of which are singletons. The sequenced material came from PBMCs. The receptors were sampled from a man aged 45-60 years in good health and CMV-seropositive.

The rearrangement links TRBV2 to TRBJ2-7; 9 bases match TRBD2. CDR3 size: 14 residues. Unmatched junction bases numbered 3, after V lost 3 bases and J lost 3 bases. The germline CDR1 and CDR2 sequences are SNHLY and FYNNEI. DNA of the CDR3: TGTGCCAGCAGTGATTTAGCGGGGGACTACGAGCAGTACTTC. This encodes CASSDLAGDYEQYF.

The chain uses TRBV4-3 and TRBJ2-3, with a possible D match to TRBD2 (5 bases). Deletions cut 1 base from V and 2 bases from J, with 10 bases between. The germline gives CDR1 LGHNA, CDR2 YSLEER. This CDR3 has 15 residues. The CDR3, as DNA: TGCGCCAGCAGCCAAGCCCCGGACTTCACAGATACGCAGTATTTT. Residues: CASSQAPDFTDTQYF.

The V call is TRBV9, the J call TRBJ2-1, with D perhaps TRBD1 (6 bases). Germline CDR1 is SGDLS and CDR2 is YYNGEE. CDR3 size: 16 residues. Trimming stripped 7 bases from V and 0 bases from J, with 17 bases between. CDR3 region: CASGIQGRSSYNEQFF. The DNA for the CDR3 is TGTGCCAGCGGTATTCAGGGGCGCAGCTCCTACAATGAGCAGTTCTTC.

The chain recombines TRBV14 with TRBJ2-1; weak D call: TRBD2 (6 bases). Germline V gives CDR1 SGHDN, CDR2 FVKESK. The CDR3 totals 16 residues. V lost 3 bases, J lost 3 bases, and 15 bases lay in between. CDR3 sequence (DNA): TGTGCCAGCAGCCAGGGGACTTCCTACTACTACAATGAGCAGTTCTTC. Amino acids: CASSQGTSYYYNEQFF.

This clone appeared once. This rearrangement joins TRBV29-1 to TRBJ1-1, with D hard to call. The CDR3 runs 11 residues. V was cut by 3 bases and J by 3 bases, with 5 bases left in between. The germline gives CDR1 SQVTM, CDR2 ANQGSEA. CDR3 in amino acids: CSVERDTEAFF. The DNA of the CDR3 is TGCAGCGTTGAGAGAGACACTGAAGCTTTCTTT.

This chain uses TRBV19 with TRBJ1-5; 8 nucleotides line up with TRBD1. CDR1 LNHDA and CDR2 SQIVND come from the germline V gene (reference sequence). With V trimmed by 6 bases and J by 5 bases, 6 bases remained unmatched. The CDR3 consists of 14 residues. CDR3 nucleotide sequence: TGTGCCAGTAGCCGACAGGGGTCATATCAGCCCCAGCATTTT. Its translation: CASSRQGSYQPQHF. Together with reference TRBV19 and TRBJ1-5, the CDR3 gives the full variable domain: DGGITQSPKYLFRKEGQNVTLSCEQNLNHDAMYWYRQDPGQGLRLIYYSQIVNDFQKGDIAEGYSVSREKKESFPLTVTSAQKNPTAFYLCASSRQGSYQPQHFGDGTRLSIL.

The chain uses TRBV6-4 and TRBJ1-1; D possibly corresponds to TRBD1 (6 bases). V gave up 6 bases and J gave up 4 bases, with 21 bases separating them. The germline V gene has CDR1 MRHNA and CDR2 SNTAGT. The CDR3 contains 16 residues. CDR3 residues: CASSATDGGPVTEAFF. The CDR3 DNA reads as TGTGCCAGCAGCGCGACAGATGGGGGCCCGGTCACTGAAGCTTTCTTT.

This clone was detected only once. The chain employs TRBV28 and TRBJ2-7; unclear D gene. The germline gives CDR1 MDHEN, CDR2 SYDVKM. The V and J ends lost 6 bases and 1 base respectively, with 19 bases between them. This CDR3 has 16 residues. CDR3 nucleotides: TGTGCCAGCAGCCCCTCCGAGGTGATCCTATCCTACGAGCAGTACTTC. Amino acids: CASSPSEVILSYEQYF. The complete variable domain, with remaining parts taken from reference TRBV28 and TRBJ2-7, reads DVKVTQSSRYLVKRTGEKVFLECVQDMDHENMFWYRQDPGLGLRLIYFSYDVKMKEKGDIPEGYSVSREKKERFSLILESASTNQTSMYLCASSPSEVILSYEQYFGPGTRLTVT.

This chain joins TRBV28 and TRBJ2-7; no clear D. The V gene's germline CDR1 is MDHEN and CDR2 SYDVKM. The CDR3 is 13 amino acids. Trimming took 1 base from V and 4 from J, leaving 8 bases between them. In nucleotides, the CDR3 is TGTGCCAGCAGTTTATACGGGTTGTACGAGCAGTACTTC. Translated, it gives CASSLYGLYEQYF.

This clone has more than one count but fewer than ten. This rearrangement joins TRBV29-1 to TRBJ2-7; 10 bases agree with TRBD2. The germline gives CDR1 SQVTM, CDR2 ANQGSEA. After removal of 1 base from V and 2 bases from J, the junction contained 2 bases not matched to a gene. This CDR3 contains 14 residues. The CDR3 is CSVEGLAGAYEQYF. As DNA, the CDR3 is TGCAGCGTTGAAGGTCTAGCGGGGGCCTACGAGCAGTACTTC.

The chain carries TRBV7-7 and TRBJ2-7; no clear D. Per the germline V gene, CDR1 is SSHAT and CDR2 is FNYEAQ (reference sequence). The CDR3 consists of 14 residues. CDR3 sequence reads: CASQIQVTTYEQYF. The DNA of the CDR3 is TGTGCTAGCCAAATTCAGGTTACGACCTACGAGCAGTACTTC.

The chain employs TRBV10-1 and TRBJ2-2; D may be TRBD2 (6 bases). The germline V gene encodes CDR1 WNHNN and CDR2 SYGVQD (reference sequence). The CDR3 has 14 amino acids. Trimming took 3 bases from V and 7 from J, leaving 12 bases between them. The CDR3 is CASSENWGDGELFF. The CDR3 nucleotides read TGCGCCAGCAGTGAAAATTGGGGGGACGGGGAGCTGTTTTTT.

V and J are TRBV23-1 and TRBJ1-1; maybe TRBD1 (6 bases). TRBV23-1 is assigned to the ORF class and has an uncertain function. V lost 0 bases to trimming and J lost 0 bases, with 23 bases between them. The CDR3 runs 20 residues. The CDR3 here is CASSQSPGTGPCRMNTEAFF. The CDR3 nucleotides are TGCGCCAGCAGTCAATCCCCCGGAACAGGGCCCTGCCGGATGAACACTGAAGCTTTCTTT.

The chain has TRBV19 and TRBJ2-5, with TRBD2 matching 11 bases. The junction had 14 bases not matched to a gene; V was cut back by 6 bases and J by 5 bases. Germline V gene sequence: CDR1 LNHDA, CDR2 SQIVND (reference sequence). CDR3 size: 17 residues. The CDR3 DNA reads as TGTGCCAGTAGCGCATCCGGGACTAGCGGTGCGGGTGAGACCCAGTACTTC. Its translation is CASSASGTSGAGETQYF.